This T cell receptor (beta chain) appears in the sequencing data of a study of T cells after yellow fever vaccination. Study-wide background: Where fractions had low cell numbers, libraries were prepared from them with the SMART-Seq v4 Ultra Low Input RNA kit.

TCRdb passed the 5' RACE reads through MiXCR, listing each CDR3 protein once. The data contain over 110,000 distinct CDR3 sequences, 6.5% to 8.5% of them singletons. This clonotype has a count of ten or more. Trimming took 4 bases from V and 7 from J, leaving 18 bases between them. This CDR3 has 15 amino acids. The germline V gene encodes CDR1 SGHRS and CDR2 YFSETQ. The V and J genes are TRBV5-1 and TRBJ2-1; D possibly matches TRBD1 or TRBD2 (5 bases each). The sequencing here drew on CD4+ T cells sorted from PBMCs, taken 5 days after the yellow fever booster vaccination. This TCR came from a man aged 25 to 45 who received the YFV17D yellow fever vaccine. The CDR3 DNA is TGCGCCAGCAGCGCGGTCTCAGGGAGTACAAATGAGCAGTTCTTC. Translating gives CASSAVSGSTNEQFF.